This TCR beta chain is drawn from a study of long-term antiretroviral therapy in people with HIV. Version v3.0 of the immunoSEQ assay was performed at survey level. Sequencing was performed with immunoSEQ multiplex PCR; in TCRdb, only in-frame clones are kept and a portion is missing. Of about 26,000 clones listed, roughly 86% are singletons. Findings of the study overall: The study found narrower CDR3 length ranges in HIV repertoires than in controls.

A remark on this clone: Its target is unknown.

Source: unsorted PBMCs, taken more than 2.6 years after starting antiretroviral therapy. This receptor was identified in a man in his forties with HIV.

CDR3 protein: CASREGPWNTGELFF. CDR3 nucleotide sequence: TGTGCCAGCAGGGAGGGACCGTGGAACACCGGGGAGCTGTTTTTT. V usage is TRBV6-5 and J usage is TRBJ2-2; tentatively, D is TRBD2 (6 bases). The CDR3 consists of 15 residues. The germline gives CDR1 MNHEY, CDR2 SVGAGI. Trimming shortened V by 6 bases and J by 1 base, and 12 bases separated the two germline ends.